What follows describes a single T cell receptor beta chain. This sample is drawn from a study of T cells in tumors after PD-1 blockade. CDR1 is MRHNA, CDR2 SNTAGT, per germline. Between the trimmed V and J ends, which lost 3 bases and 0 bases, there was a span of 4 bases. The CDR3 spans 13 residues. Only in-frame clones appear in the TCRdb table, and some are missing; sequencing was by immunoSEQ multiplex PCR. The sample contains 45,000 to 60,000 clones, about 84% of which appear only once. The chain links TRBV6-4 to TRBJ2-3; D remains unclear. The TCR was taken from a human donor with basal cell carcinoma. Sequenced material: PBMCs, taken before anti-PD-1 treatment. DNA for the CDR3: TGTGCCAGCAGTGAGCGGAGCACAGATACGCAGTATTTT. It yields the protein CASSERSTDTQYF.